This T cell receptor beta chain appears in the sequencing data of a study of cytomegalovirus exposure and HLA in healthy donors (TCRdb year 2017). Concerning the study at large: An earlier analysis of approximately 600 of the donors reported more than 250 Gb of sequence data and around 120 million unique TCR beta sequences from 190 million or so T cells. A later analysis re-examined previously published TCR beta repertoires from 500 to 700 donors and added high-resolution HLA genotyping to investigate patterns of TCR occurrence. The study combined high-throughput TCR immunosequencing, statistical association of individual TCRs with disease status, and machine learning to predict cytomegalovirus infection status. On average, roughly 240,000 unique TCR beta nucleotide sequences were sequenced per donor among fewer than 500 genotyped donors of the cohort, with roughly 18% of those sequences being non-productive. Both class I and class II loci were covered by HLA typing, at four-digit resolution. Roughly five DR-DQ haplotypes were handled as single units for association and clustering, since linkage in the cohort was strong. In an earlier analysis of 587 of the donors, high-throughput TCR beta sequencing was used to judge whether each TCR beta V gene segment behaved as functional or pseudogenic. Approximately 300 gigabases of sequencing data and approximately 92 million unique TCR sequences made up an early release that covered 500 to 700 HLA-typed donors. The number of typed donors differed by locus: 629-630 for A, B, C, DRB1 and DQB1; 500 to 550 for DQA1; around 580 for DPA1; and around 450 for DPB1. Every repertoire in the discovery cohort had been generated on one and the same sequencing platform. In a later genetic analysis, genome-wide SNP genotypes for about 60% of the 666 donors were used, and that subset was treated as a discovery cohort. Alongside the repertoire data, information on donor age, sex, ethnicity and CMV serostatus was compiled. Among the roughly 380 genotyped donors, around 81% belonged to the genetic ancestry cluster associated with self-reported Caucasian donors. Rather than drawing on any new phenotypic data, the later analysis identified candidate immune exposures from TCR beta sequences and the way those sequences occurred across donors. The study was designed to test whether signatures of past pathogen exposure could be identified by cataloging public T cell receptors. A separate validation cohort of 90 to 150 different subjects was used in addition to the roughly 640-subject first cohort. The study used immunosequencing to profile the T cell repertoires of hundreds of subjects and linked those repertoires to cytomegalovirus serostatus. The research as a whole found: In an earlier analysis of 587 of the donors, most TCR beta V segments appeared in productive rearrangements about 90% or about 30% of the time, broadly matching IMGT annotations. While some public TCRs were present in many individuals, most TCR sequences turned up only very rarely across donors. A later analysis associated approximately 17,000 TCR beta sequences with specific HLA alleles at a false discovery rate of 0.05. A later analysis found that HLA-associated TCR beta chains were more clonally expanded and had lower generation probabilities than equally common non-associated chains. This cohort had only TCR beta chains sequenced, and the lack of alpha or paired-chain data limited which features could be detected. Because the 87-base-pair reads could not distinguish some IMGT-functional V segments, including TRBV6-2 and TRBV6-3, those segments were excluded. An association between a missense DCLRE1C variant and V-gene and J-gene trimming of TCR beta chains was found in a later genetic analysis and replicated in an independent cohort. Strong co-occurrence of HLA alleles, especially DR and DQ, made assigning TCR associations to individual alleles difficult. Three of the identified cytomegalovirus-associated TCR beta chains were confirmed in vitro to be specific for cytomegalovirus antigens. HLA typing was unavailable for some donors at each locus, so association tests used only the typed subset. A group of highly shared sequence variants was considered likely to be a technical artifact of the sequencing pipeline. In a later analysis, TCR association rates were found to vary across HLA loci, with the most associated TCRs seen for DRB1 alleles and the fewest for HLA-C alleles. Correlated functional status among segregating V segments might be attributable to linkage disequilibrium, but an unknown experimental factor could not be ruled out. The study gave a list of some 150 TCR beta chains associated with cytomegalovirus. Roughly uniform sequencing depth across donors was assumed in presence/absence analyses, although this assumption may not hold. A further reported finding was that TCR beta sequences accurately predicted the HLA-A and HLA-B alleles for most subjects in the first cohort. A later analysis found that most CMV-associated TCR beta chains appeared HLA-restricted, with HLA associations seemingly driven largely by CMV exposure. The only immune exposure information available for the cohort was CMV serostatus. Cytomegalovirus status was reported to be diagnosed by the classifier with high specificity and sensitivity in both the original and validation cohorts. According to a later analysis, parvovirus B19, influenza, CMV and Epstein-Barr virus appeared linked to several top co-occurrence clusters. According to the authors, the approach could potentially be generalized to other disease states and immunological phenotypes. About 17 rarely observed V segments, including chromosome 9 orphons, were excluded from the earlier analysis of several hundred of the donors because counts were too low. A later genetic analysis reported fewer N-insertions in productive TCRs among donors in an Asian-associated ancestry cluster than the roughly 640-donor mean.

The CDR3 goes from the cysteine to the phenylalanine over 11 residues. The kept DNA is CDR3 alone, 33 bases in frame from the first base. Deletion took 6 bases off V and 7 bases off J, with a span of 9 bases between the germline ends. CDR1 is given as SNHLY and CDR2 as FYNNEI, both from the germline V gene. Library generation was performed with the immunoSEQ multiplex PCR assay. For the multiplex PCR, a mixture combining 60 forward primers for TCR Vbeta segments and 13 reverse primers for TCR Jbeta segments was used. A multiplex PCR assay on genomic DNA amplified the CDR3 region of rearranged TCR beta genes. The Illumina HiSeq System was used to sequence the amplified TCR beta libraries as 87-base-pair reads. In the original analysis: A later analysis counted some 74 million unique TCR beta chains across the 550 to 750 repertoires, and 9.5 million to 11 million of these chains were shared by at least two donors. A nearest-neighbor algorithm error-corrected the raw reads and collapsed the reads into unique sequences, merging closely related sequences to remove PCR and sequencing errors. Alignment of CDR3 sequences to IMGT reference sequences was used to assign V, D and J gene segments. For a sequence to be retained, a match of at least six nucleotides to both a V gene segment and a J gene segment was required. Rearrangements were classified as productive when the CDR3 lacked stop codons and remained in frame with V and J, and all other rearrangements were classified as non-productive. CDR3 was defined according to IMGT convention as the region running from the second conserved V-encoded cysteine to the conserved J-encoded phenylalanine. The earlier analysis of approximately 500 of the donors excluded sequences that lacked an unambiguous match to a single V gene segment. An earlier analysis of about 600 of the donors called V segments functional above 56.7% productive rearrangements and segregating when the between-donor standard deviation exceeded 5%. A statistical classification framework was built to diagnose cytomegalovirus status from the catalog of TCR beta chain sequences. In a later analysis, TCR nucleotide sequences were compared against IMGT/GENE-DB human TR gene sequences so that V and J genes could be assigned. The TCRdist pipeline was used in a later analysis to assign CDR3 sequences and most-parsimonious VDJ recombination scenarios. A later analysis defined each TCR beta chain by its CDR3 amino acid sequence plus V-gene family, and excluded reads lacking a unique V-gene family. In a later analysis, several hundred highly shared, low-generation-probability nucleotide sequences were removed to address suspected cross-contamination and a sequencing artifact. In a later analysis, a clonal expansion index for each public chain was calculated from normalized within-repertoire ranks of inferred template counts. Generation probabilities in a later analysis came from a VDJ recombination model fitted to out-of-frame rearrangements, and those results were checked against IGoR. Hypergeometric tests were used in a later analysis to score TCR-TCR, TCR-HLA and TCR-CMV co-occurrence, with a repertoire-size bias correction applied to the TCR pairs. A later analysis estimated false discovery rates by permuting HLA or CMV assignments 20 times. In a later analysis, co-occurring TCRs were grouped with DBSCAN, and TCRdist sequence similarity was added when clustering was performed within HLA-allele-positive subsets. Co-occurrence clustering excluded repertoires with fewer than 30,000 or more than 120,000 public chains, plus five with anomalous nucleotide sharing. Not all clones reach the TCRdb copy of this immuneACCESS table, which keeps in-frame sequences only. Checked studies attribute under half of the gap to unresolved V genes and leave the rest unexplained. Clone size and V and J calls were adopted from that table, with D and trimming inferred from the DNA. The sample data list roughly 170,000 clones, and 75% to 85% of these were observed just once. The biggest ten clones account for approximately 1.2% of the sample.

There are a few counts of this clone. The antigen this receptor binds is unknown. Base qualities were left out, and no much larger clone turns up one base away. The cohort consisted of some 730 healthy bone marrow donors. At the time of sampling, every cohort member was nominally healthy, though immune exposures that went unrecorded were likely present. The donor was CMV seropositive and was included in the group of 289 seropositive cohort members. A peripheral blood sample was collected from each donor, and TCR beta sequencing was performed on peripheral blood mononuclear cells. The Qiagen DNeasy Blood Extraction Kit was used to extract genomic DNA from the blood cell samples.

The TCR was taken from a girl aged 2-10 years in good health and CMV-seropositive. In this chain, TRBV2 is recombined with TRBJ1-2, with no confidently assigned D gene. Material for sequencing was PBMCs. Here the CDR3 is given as CASSGGSGYTF. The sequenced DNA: TGTGCCAGCAGCGGTGGGAGTGGCTACACCTTC. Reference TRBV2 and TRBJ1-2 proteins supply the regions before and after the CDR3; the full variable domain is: EPEVTQTPSHQVTQMGQEVILRCVPISNHLYFYWYRQILGQKVEFLVSFYNNEISEKSEIFDDQFSVERPDGSNFTLKIRSTKLEDSAMYFCASSGGSGYTFGSGTRLTVV.